The 29 T cell receptor beta chains below come from one sample, sequenced in a study of T-cell reconstitution after alpha-beta-depleted transplantation in children (dated by TCRdb to 2015 to 2016). Explained via the paper, the treatment or condition label denotes: allogeneic hematopoietic cell transplantation with graft depleted of TCRalphabeta T cells and CD19 B cells. Receptors were amplified or captured by PCR. Sequencing was performed on an Illumina HiSeq 2500. Molecular barcoding was employed in the preparation of TCR libraries, with unique molecular identifiers being used to normalize TCRbeta repertoire quantification. TCRdb's own reprocessing of the public reads used fastp at Q25 and MiXCR and kept productive beta chains. Identical CDR3 protein sequences are pooled into one entry, listed with their most common genes and DNA. The sample records 300,000 to 350,000 distinct CDR3 sequences, approximately 23% of which are singletons. In total, the top ten clones hold approximately 11% of the sample.

The sample in question was PBMCs, mostly from graft donor cells, obtained 180 days after TCRalphabeta/CD19-depleted stem cell transplant. All receptors come from a male patient aged 10 to 17 who had a stem cell transplant for acute lymphoblastic leukemia, so the T cells may come from the graft donor.

With regard to this clonotype: Compared with germline, one end of the junction differs, possibly owing to a read error. The J gene is TRBJ2-2, the V gene TRBV11-2, with 7 bases fitting TRBD1. This CDR3 has 16 amino acids. The germline CDR1 and CDR2 sequences are SGHAT and FQNNGV. The CDR3 protein is CASIPPTGRSTGELVF. The DNA of the CDR3 is TGTGCCAGCATCCCCCCGACAGGGAGATCCACCGGGGAGCTGGTTTTT.

This clonotype occurred many times. The genes are TRBV6-2 or TRBV6-3 and TRBJ2-7; no definite D call. The CDR3 loop spans 16 amino acids. Germline lookup yields CDR1 MNHEY and CDR2 SVGEGT. Trimming took off 2 bases at V and 3 bases at J, with 17 bases between the two ends. The CDR3 bases are TGTGCCAGCAGTTACCCATCGATCGGCGAATTCTACGAGCAGTACTTC. It is translated as CASSYPSIGEFYEQYF.

This clonotype showed up many times. The chain employs TRBV5-1 and TRBJ1-5; no clear D. V was shortened by 2 bases and J by 5 bases, with 11 bases between the two germline ends. Germline assignment: CDR1 SGHRS and CDR2 YFSETQ. This CDR3 has 14 amino acids. CDR3 sequence: CASSLGPDYQPQHF. The CDR3 nucleotides read TGCGCCAGCAGCTTAGGTCCGGACTATCAGCCCCAGCATTTT.

This clonotype was seen only a few times. This chain links TRBV11-2 with TRBJ2-3, with D possibly being TRBD1 or TRBD2 (6 bases each). The CDR3 runs 16 residues. Germline V gives CDR1 SGHAT, CDR2 FQNNGV. V lost 2 bases and J lost 5, with 17 bases in between. The CDR3 nucleotides are TGTGCCAGCAGCTTACTGGGGGGACAACCGGGAGATACGCAGTATTTT. This sequence encodes CASSLLGGQPGDTQYF.

The V and J genes are TRBV7-3 and TRBJ1-1; TRBD1 is a possible D gene (6 bases). V was clipped by 5 bases and J by 4 bases, with 11 bases between them. The CDR3 loop spans 13 amino acids. Germline V CDR1 and CDR2: SGHTA, FQGTGA. The CDR3 here is CASSAQGFTEAFF. CDR3 DNA: TGTGCCAGCAGCGCACAGGGTTTCACTGAAGCTTTCTTT.

This chain connects TRBV6-1 to TRBJ2-5; 8 bases are a match to TRBD2. The ends lost 5 bases at V and 2 bases at J; junction bases unmatched: 10. CDR1 and CDR2 from the germline V gene are MNHNS and SASEGT. This CDR3 contains 16 residues. This chain's CDR3 is CASSTPGGPRQETQYF. The CDR3, as DNA: TGTGCCAGCAGTACCCCGGGAGGGCCGCGGCAAGAGACCCAGTACTTC.

The rearrangement uses TRBV25-1 and TRBJ1-1, with D maybe TRBD1 (6 bases). V lost 4 bases and J lost 0, with 15 bases in between. Looked up from germline, CDR1 is MGHDK and CDR2 is SYGVNS. The CDR3 length is 16 residues. For the CDR3, the DNA is TGTGCCAGCAGTGTTGGAGGGGGAAAGATGAACACTGAAGCTTTCTTT. Translation: CASSVGGGKMNTEAFF.

This clonotype has only a few counts. The chain recombines TRBV6-5 with TRBJ2-5; 8 bases match TRBD2. The CDR3 is 15 residues long. V trimming: 4 bases; J trimming: 5 bases; junction bases outside the gene matches: 9. CDR1 is MNHEY and CDR2 is SVGAGI in the germline V gene. The CDR3 bases are TGTGCCAGCAGTTTCCACGGGAGGGCGAGGGAGACCCAGTACTTC. Translation gives CASSFHGRARETQYF.

V is TRBV11-2 and J is TRBJ1-2, with unresolved D. The V gene's germline CDR1 is SGHAT and CDR2 FQNNGV. The V end lost 4 bases, the J end lost 8 bases, and 17 bases lay between the germline ends. This CDR3 spans 14 amino acids. The CDR3 coding sequence is TGTGCCAGCAGCTCTATTTGGGGAGCGGCGGGCTACACCTTC. The encoded protein is CASSSIWGAAGYTF.

This clonotype was found many times. V and J are TRBV4-1 and TRBJ2-3; the match to TRBD2 covers 8 bases. With V trimmed by 1 base and J by 4 bases, 4 bases remained unmatched. The CDR3 sequence is 15 residues long. Germline V gives CDR1 MGHRA, CDR2 YSYEKL. As DNA, the CDR3 is TGCGCCAGCAGCCAAGTACGGGAGGGGGCAGATACGCAGTATTTT. Its translation: CASSQVREGADTQYF.

The V gene is TRBV20-1, the J gene TRBJ2-7; no definite D call. Germline CDR1 reads DFQATT; CDR2 reads SNEGSKA (reference sequence). V was clipped by 6 bases and J by 9 bases, with 9 bases between them. The CDR3 covers 9 residues. The CDR3 DNA reads TGCAGTGCCTCCGATGGGCAGTACTTC. Its translation is CSASDGQYF.

V gene TRBV29-1 combines with J gene TRBJ2-3; D unresolved. Deletions cut 3 bases from V and 1 base from J, with 11 bases between. Per germline, CDR1 SQVTM and CDR2 ANQGSEA. This CDR3 has 14 residues. CDR3 nucleotide sequence: TGCAGCGTTGACGGCGTGATAGGCACAGATACGCAGTATTTT. Amino acid sequence: CSVDGVIGTDTQYF.

This chain uses TRBV5-1 with TRBJ2-3, with TRBD1 matching 9 bases. The CDR3 totals 15 residues. Germline values: CDR1 SGHRS, CDR2 YFSETQ. The V segment lost 4 bases and the J segment 1 base; nucleotides outside the gene matches: 4. CDR3 amino acids: CASSRDRARTDTQYF. The CDR3 coding sequence is TGCGCCAGCAGCCGGGACAGGGCCCGCACAGATACGCAGTATTTT.

The chain couples TRBV7-3 to TRBJ2-3, with D tentatively TRBD1 (5 bases). Trimming removed 1 base at V and 4 bases at J, with 15 bases between. This CDR3 is 16 amino acids long. The germline V gene has CDR1 SGHTA and CDR2 FQGTGA. The CDR3 region has the DNA TGTGCCAGCAGCTTAATCCCGCAGGGAAGACCAGATACGCAGTATTTT. Translating it yields CASSLIPQGRPDTQYF.

The rearrangement uses TRBV11-2 and TRBJ2-4; 10 bases match TRBD2. Germline V lookup: CDR1 SGHAT, CDR2 FQNNGV. The ends lost 5 bases at V and 7 bases at J; junction bases unmatched: 8. The CDR3 has 15 amino acids. CDR3 nucleotide sequence: TGTGCCAGCAGCCCCGGACTAGCGGTCACCAACATTCAGTACTTC. Amino acid sequence: CASSPGLAVTNIQYF.

The V and J genes are TRBV6-1 and TRBJ1-5, with D hard to call. CDR3 length: 14 residues. Between the trimmed V and J ends, which lost 7 bases and 7 bases, there was a span of 17 bases. Germline loops: CDR1 MNHNS, CDR2 SASEGT. CDR3: CASNIAPTVQPQHF. DNA for the CDR3: TGTGCCAGCAACATAGCCCCTACAGTGCAGCCCCAGCATTTT.

The gene calls are TRBV5-1 and TRBJ2-1; TRBD2 matches at 7 bases. V lost 0 bases and J lost 9; bases outside the gene matches: 6. This CDR3 contains 14 residues. Germline V gene lookup returns CDR1 SGHRS and CDR2 YFSETQ. The CDR3 bases are TGCGCCAGCAGCTTGGGGGCGGGAGCAGTTGAGCAGTTCTTC. Amino acid sequence: CASSLGAGAVEQFF. Full variable domain (remainder filled in from reference TRBV5-1 and TRBJ2-1): KAGVTQTPRYLIKTRGQQVTLSCSPISGHRSVSWYQQTPGQGLQFLFEYFSETQRNKGNFPGRFSGRQFSNSRSEMNVSTLELGDSALYLCASSLGAGAVEQFFGPGTRLTVL.

The table lists this clonotype with a few counts. Germline is not matched at one junction end, which may reflect a read error. The rearrangement links TRBV5-6 to TRBJ2-1; TRBD1 is a possible D gene (6 bases). This CDR3 spans 17 amino acids. Germline values: CDR1 SGHDT, CDR2 YYEEEE. The CDR3 reads CASILPPNNRARNEQFF. CDR3 in DNA: TGTGCCAGCATCTTGCCACCGAATAACAGGGCCAGGAATGAGCAGTTCTTC.

This clonotype has a handful of counts. The rearrangement uses TRBV10-3 and TRBJ2-5, with D tentatively TRBD2 (5 bases). CDR1 and CDR2 (germline): ENHRY, SYGVKD. The CDR3 length is 15 residues. The ends were cut back, 10 bases at V and 2 bases at J, with 20 bases in the middle. CDR3 in amino acids: CASNPSPGPQETQYF. CDR3 bases: TGTGCCAGCAACCCTAGCCCCGGCCCACAAGAGACCCAGTACTTC.

This clonotype was recorded a few times. The rearrangement joins TRBV3-1 to TRBJ2-7, with D perhaps matching TRBD2 (6 bases). Germline V gives CDR1 LGHDT, CDR2 YNNKEL (reference sequence). There are 18 residues in the CDR3. Trimming pared 0 bases from V and 0 bases from J, leaving 18 bases between. The CDR3 is CASSQESGGMAGSYEQYF. CDR3 bases: TGTGCCAGCAGCCAAGAATCTGGCGGGATGGCGGGCTCCTACGAGCAGTACTTC.

This clonotype was counted between two and nine times. This chain connects TRBV5-1 to TRBJ2-3; possibly TRBD2 for D (6 bases). The V end was cut by 7 bases, the J end by 4 bases, with 16 bases between. CDR1 is SGHRS and CDR2 is YFSETQ in the germline V gene. The CDR3 loop spans 14 amino acids. CDR3 sequence reads: CASGGAPTPDTQYF. In nucleotides, the CDR3 is TGCGCCAGCGGAGGGGCCCCCACCCCAGATACGCAGTATTTT.

The CDR3 sequence: CASRDWDRGYADTQYF. CDR3 nucleotides: TGTGCCAGCAGGGATTGGGACAGGGGATACGCAGATACGCAGTATTTT. The chain recombines TRBV2 with TRBJ2-3, with 10 bases that match TRBD1. CDR3 length equals 16 residues. Germline V gene lookup returns CDR1 SNHLY and CDR2 FYNNEI. J gave up 4 bases and V 6 bases, and 10 bases lay outside the gene matches. Based on the CDR3 plus reference TRBV2 and TRBJ2-3, the full variable domain is EPEVTQTPSHQVTQMGQEVILRCVPISNHLYFYWYRQILGQKVEFLVSFYNNEISEKSEIFDDQFSVERPDGSNFTLKIRSTKLEDSAMYFCASRDWDRGYADTQYFGPGTRLTVL.

The chain joins TRBV12-3 or TRBV12-4 to TRBJ2-7, with no clear D. The V and J ends lost 2 bases and 4 bases respectively, with 21 bases between them. This CDR3 is built from 17 residues. The CDR3 region has the DNA TGTGCCAGCAGTTTAAACATTGGGCAAGGGCCGGATTACGAGCAGTACTTC. Residues: CASSLNIGQGPDYEQYF.

This clonotype was counted many times. The CDR3 protein is CSVAGTGKNEQFF. In nucleotides, the CDR3 is TGCAGCGTTGCCGGGACAGGGAAGAATGAGCAGTTCTTC. The rearrangement joins TRBV29-1 to TRBJ2-1; 9 bases align to TRBD1. The CDR3 has 13 amino acids. Looked up from germline, CDR1 is SQVTM and CDR2 is ANQGSEA. V shed 4 bases, J shed 7 bases, and the junction held 5 bases outside the gene matches.

V and J are TRBV3-1 and TRBJ2-3; D is unclear. This CDR3 has 11 residues. Trimming removed 1 base from V and 4 bases from J, with 0 bases in between. Germline values: CDR1 LGHDT, CDR2 YNNKEL (reference sequence). Here the CDR3 reads CASSQADTQYF. The CDR3 DNA follows: TGTGCCAGCAGCCAAGCAGATACGCAGTATTTT.

The gene calls are TRBV5-6 and TRBJ2-5; TRBD2 aligns across 7 bases. This CDR3 comprises 14 residues. Germline loops: CDR1 SGHDT, CDR2 YYEEEE. The V segment lost 5 bases and the J segment 4 bases; nucleotides outside the gene matches: 8. CDR3 loop: CASRRDYRTETQYF. The CDR3 DNA is TGTGCCAGCAGGCGGGACTATCGGACAGAGACCCAGTACTTC.

This clonotype came up a few times. The chain is built from TRBV9 and TRBJ2-1; the D gene is possibly TRBD1 (7 bases). This CDR3 is 16 amino acids long. Germline CDR1 is SGDLS and CDR2 is YYNGEE. Trimming removed 1 base from V and 7 bases from J, with 18 bases in between. The CDR3 DNA reads as TGTGCCAGCAGCGTAAAAACCGGCAGGGGGGTGAATGAGCAGTTCTTC. Translation: CASSVKTGRGVNEQFF. Looking up the rest from reference TRBV9 and TRBJ2-1 gives the full variable domain: DSGVTQTPKHLITATGQRVTLRCSPRSGDLSVYWYQQSLDQGLQFLIQYYNGEERAKGNILERFSAQQFPDLHSELNLSSLELGDSALYFCASSVKTGRGVNEQFFGPGTRLTVL.

This clonotype was seen ten or more times. The rearrangement joins TRBV5-1 to TRBJ2-7; 8 nucleotides agree with TRBD2. The germline gives CDR1 SGHRS, CDR2 YFSETQ. The CDR3 extends over 14 amino acids. The ends lost 5 bases at V and 1 base at J; junction bases unmatched: 5. This CDR3 is CASRPSSGSYEQYF. For the CDR3, the DNA is TGCGCCAGCAGGCCCTCTAGCGGGTCCTACGAGCAGTACTTC.

V gene TRBV5-4 combines with J gene TRBJ2-5; TRBD2 matches 14 bases. This CDR3 region has 16 residues. V trimming: 4 bases; J trimming: 5 bases; junction bases outside the gene matches: 7. Germline V lookup: CDR1 SGHNT, CDR2 YYREEE (reference sequence). CDR3 in amino acids: CASSIRLAGGPETQYF. The DNA for the CDR3 is TGTGCCAGCAGCATCAGACTAGCGGGAGGGCCTGAGACCCAGTACTTC.